This T cell receptor beta chain was found in a study of blood T cell repertoires in COVID-19. The overall study: The analysed material was cDNA or gDNA that came from T cells, B-cell-depleted T cells, or PBMCs.

The table came from immunoSEQ multiplex PCR; TCRdb's copy has only in-frame clones and leaves some out. The sample contains fewer than 100,000 clones, roughly 91% of which appear only once. CDR1 is MDHEN, CDR2 SYDVKM, per germline. The CDR3 sequence is 14 residues long. V was trimmed by 6 bases and J by 4 bases, leaving 12 bases between them. V gene TRBV28 combines with J gene TRBJ1-4, with D tentatively TRBD1 (5 bases). The sample was peripheral blood. This clonotype originated in a woman between 50 and 59 years old in a cohort sampled during active COVID-19. The CDR3 is CASSPPGVNEKLFF. CDR3 sequence (DNA): TGTGCCAGCAGCCCTCCGGGGGTTAATGAAAAACTGTTTTTT.